This is a list of T cell receptor beta chains from one sample in a study of blood T cell repertoires in COVID-19. Repertoires were generated with immunoSEQ multiplex PCR, while TCRdb's copy carries only in-frame clones and drops some. Here the sample spans around 320,000 clones, 85% to 90% being singletons. Input material: PBMCs or T cells enriched from blood (not recorded which). These receptors all stem from a woman younger than 30 with acute COVID-19. Both conserved end residues are part of each CDR3. D genes are given only for firm matches. Size is stated for part of the rows, as once, few or many counts, or as a class when the clone is expanded.

>NA|NA|TRBV5-1|TRBJ1-1
CASSPQDPANTEAFF
TGCGCCAGCAGCCCCCAGGATCCGGCGAACACTGAAGCTTTCTTT
>TRBD2|NA|TRBV6-2/TRBV6-3|TRBJ2-3
CASSPGGGRGTDTQYF
TGTGCCAGCAGCCCCGGGGGGGGAAGGGGCACAGATACGCAGTATTTT
>NA|NA|TRBV5-1|TRBJ2-2
CASSPTGNTGELFF
TGCGCCAGCAGCCCAACAGGGAACACCGGGGAGCTGTTTTTT
>NA|NA|TRBV5-1|TRBJ1-4
CASSLDAGEYEKLFF
TGCGCCAGCAGCTTGGATGCCGGGGAGTACGAAAAACTGTTTTTT
>NA|NA|TRBV2|TRBJ1-1
CASRIQGGGTEAFF
TGTGCCAGCAGAATACAGGGTGGAGGCACTGAAGCTTTCTTT
>TRBD1|NA|TRBV27|TRBJ1-4
CASSFEGAVSNEKLFF
TGTGCCAGCAGTTTTGAGGGGGCAGTTTCTAATGAAAAACTGTTTTTT
>TRBD1|NA|TRBV3-1/TRBV3-2|TRBJ2-7
CASGNQGASYEQYF
TGTGCCAGCGGGAACCAGGGGGCCTCCTACGAGCAGTACTTC
>NA|NA|TRBV6-5|TRBJ1-5
CASSSYSNQPQHF
TGTGCCAGCAGTTCTTACAGTAATCAGCCCCAGCATTTT
>TRBD1|few|TRBV27|TRBJ2-7
CASSLLDRVDIYEQYF
TGTGCCAGCAGTCTACTAGACAGGGTGGACATCTACGAGCAGTACTTC
>TRBD2|NA|TRBV3-1/TRBV3-2|TRBJ2-7
CASSPTGTSGFYEQYF
TGTGCCAGCAGCCCTACCGGGACTAGCGGGTTTTACGAGCAGTACTTC
>TRBD2|NA|TRBV7-9|TRBJ2-6
CASSPRTSGTISGANVLTF
TGTGCCAGCAGCCCCCGGACTAGCGGGACCATCTCTGGGGCCAACGTCCTGACTTTC
>TRBD1|NA|TRBV18|TRBJ1-4
CASSMDRNLEKLFF
TGTGCCAGCTCCATGGACAGGAACCTTGAAAAACTGTTTTTT
>TRBD2|NA|TRBV28|TRBJ2-1
CASSLGLAGVNEQFF
TGTGCCAGCAGTTTGGGACTAGCGGGAGTCAATGAGCAGTTCTTC
>NA|NA|TRBV29-1|TRBJ1-2
CSVALTNYGYTF
TGCAGCGTTGCACTCACTAACTATGGCTACACCTTC
>NA|NA|TRBV2|TRBJ1-2
CASKRVDYGYTF
TGTGCCAGCAAGAGGGTAGACTATGGCTACACCTTC
>NA|NA|TRBV2|TRBJ1-3
CASSDRKPLSGNTIYF
TGTGCCAGCAGCGACAGGAAACCCCTCTCTGGAAACACCATATATTTT
>NA|NA|TRBV5-1|TRBJ1-1
CASSLTRGLVTEAFF
TGCGCCAGCAGCTTGACTCGAGGCCTCGTCACTGAAGCTTTCTTT
>TRBD1|NA|TRBV11-3|TRBJ2-5
CASSATGNRETQYF
TGTGCCAGCAGCGCGACAGGGAATCGAGAGACCCAGTACTTC
>TRBD1|NA|TRBV11-3|TRBJ2-7
CASSVRTGSYEQYF
TGTGCCAGCAGCGTTAGGACAGGCTCCTACGAGCAGTACTTC
>NA|NA|TRBV2|TRBJ1-5
CASKVGVGNQPQHF
TGTGCCAGCAAGGTCGGGGTGGGCAATCAGCCCCAGCATTTT
>TRBD1|NA|TRBV28|TRBJ1-1
CASSDNPGQRMNTEAFF
TGTGCCAGCAGTGATAATCCGGGACAGAGGATGAACACTGAAGCTTTCTTT
>TRBD1|NA|TRBV6-6|TRBJ1-3
CASSSVTGGNTIYF
TGTGCCAGCAGCAGCGTGACAGGGGGAAACACCATATATTTT
>NA|NA|TRBV6-5|TRBJ2-5
CASSYEGLETQYF
TGTGCCAGCAGTTACGAGGGACTGGAGACCCAGTACTTC
>TRBD1|NA|TRBV18|TRBJ2-7
CASSLYGTGTNYPEQYF
TGTGCCAGCTCACTTTACGGGACAGGGACAAACTACCCCGAGCAGTACTTC
>NA|few|TRBV19|TRBJ1-5
CASSKLQGQVSNQPQHF
TGTGCCAGTAGTAAGTTACAGGGTCAGGTTAGCAATCAGCCCCAGCATTTT
>TRBD2|once|TRBV6-4|TRBJ2-1
CASSDRAGGYNEQFF
TGTGCCAGCAGTGACCGGGCGGGAGGATACAATGAGCAGTTCTTC